The 15 T cell receptor beta chains listed next were all sequenced from one sample in a study of blood T cell repertoires in COVID-19. Some clones are missing from TCRdb's copy, which holds only in-frame ones; the method was immunoSEQ multiplex PCR. The data show 250,000 to 300,000 clones, about 89% seen once. Sequenced material: PBMCs or T cells enriched from blood (not recorded which). The receptors derive from a man between 35 and 55 years old who had recovered from COVID-19.

This clone has only one observation. This sequence joins TRBV12-3 or TRBV12-4 and TRBJ2-5; TRBD1 aligns across 9 bases. The ends lost 9 bases at V and 5 bases at J; junction bases unmatched: 7. The CDR3 length is 13 residues. The CDR3 sequence: CASRDRVGETQYF. The CDR3 coding sequence is TGTGCCAGTCGGGACAGGGTGGGGGAGACCCAGTACTTC.

J is TRBJ2-1 and V is TRBV12-3 or TRBV12-4, with unresolved D. The length of the CDR3 is 11 residues. The ends were cut back, 6 bases at V and 3 bases at J, with 3 bases in the middle. The CDR3 protein is CASSSYNEQFF. The CDR3 coding sequence is TGTGCCAGCAGCAGCTACAATGAGCAGTTCTTC.

This chain connects TRBV30 to TRBJ2-3; D may be TRBD2 (5 bases). Trimming removed 6 bases at V and 0 bases at J, with 13 bases between. Germline V gives CDR1 GTSNPN, CDR2 SVGIG (reference sequence). The CDR3 runs to 14 residues. The CDR3 sequence: CACLGVTSTDTQYF. The CDR3 coding sequence is TGTGCCTGTCTCGGGGTTACTAGCACAGATACGCAGTATTTT.

The V call is TRBV5-5, the J call TRBJ1-5; 10 bases map to TRBD1. J was trimmed by 3 bases and V by 4 bases; bases with no gene match: 7. Germline assignment: CDR1 SGHKS and CDR2 YYEKEE (reference sequence). There are 16 residues in the CDR3. DNA for the CDR3: TGTGCCAGCAGCCGGGCGGGACAGGGGCCCAATCAGCCCCAGCATTTT. Its protein is CASSRAGQGPNQPQHF.

J is TRBJ1-1 and V is TRBV5-1; TRBD1 matches at 12 bases. CDR3 length equals 17 residues. Trimming took 4 bases from V and 0 from J; bases not matched to a gene: 7. Germline CDR1 is SGHRS and CDR2 is YFSETQ. The CDR3 nucleotides are TGCGCCAGCAGCCGAGGGACAGGGGGCCCCATGAACACTGAAGCTTTCTTT. Translation: CASSRGTGGPMNTEAFF. Full variable domain (rest looked up from reference TRBV5-1 and TRBJ1-1): KAGVTQTPRYLIKTRGQQVTLSCSPISGHRSVSWYQQTPGQGLQFLFEYFSETQRNKGNFPGRFSGRQFSNSRSEMNVSTLELGDSALYLCASSRGTGGPMNTEAFFGQGTRLTVV.

This clone was picked up a small number of times. The genes are TRBV4-1 and TRBJ1-4, with 9 bases identical to TRBD1. Trimming removed 4 bases from V and 11 bases from J; junction bases left unmatched: 5. The CDR3 runs to 13 residues. Germline CDR1 is MGHRA and CDR2 is YSYEKL. CDR3 sequence reads: CASSLRDREKLFF. DNA of the CDR3: TGCGCCAGCAGCCTTCGGGACAGGGAGAAACTGTTTTTT.

J is TRBJ1-2 and V is TRBV5-6; weak D call: TRBD1 (6 bases). Trimming cost V 4 bases and J 4 bases, with 17 bases left between them. Germline V gene sequence: CDR1 SGHDT, CDR2 YYEEEE. The CDR3 extends over 15 amino acids. CDR3 loop: CASSQISGVSYGYTF. The CDR3 bases are TGTGCCAGCAGCCAAATTTCAGGGGTGTCCTATGGCTACACCTTC.

This clone was found a few times. This chain uses TRBV27 with TRBJ1-2; D perhaps matches TRBD1 (6 bases). The CDR3 extends over 16 amino acids. V gave up 7 bases and J gave up 10 bases, with 28 bases separating them. Germline V gene lookup returns CDR1 MNHEY and CDR2 SMNVEV (reference sequence). The chain's CDR3 is CASTEAQSGTWGHYTF. In DNA form, the CDR3 reads TGTGCCAGCACTGAAGCCCAATCCGGGACATGGGGACACTACACCTTC.

V and J are TRBV7-3 and TRBJ2-7; 7 nucleotides match TRBD2. The CDR3 is 16 residues long. Trimming took 1 base from V and 5 from J; bases not matched to a gene: 11. In germline, CDR1 is SGHTA, CDR2 FQGTGA. The CDR3 coding sequence is TGTGCCAGCAGCTTAAGTTCCGGGACCGGGACTAACGAGCAGTACTTC. Translating it yields CASSLSSGTGTNEQYF.

The rearrangement joins TRBV4-3 to TRBJ1-1, with D perhaps matching TRBD1 (5 bases). Trimming took off 0 bases at V and 5 bases at J, with 10 bases between the two ends. The CDR3 spans 14 residues. Germline CDR1 reads LGHNA; CDR2 reads YSLEER. The CDR3 region is CASSQDPGRTEAFF. As DNA, the CDR3 is TGCGCCAGCAGCCAAGACCCAGGGAGGACTGAAGCTTTCTTT.

This chain links TRBV5-5 with TRBJ2-7; unclear D gene. V lost 4 bases and J 0 bases, leaving 5 bases between the germline ends. CDR1 and CDR2 (germline): SGHKS, YYEKEE (reference sequence). The CDR3 is made up of 12 amino acids. In DNA form, the CDR3 reads TGTGCCAGCAGCCATAGCTCCTACGAGCAGTACTTC. It codes for CASSHSSYEQYF.

The chain has TRBV7-9 and TRBJ1-2; D call uncertain. This CDR3 spans 11 amino acids. The ends were cut back, 5 bases at V and 7 bases at J, with 8 bases in the middle. From germline, CDR1 is SEHNR and CDR2 FQNEAQ (reference sequence). CDR3 loop: CASSRGAGYTF. CDR3 nucleotide sequence: TGTGCCAGCAGCCGAGGTGCTGGCTACACCTTC.

This clone was detected only a few times. The chain has TRBV7-9 and TRBJ1-2; 9 bases align to TRBD1. The germline gives CDR1 SEHNR, CDR2 FQNEAQ (reference sequence). This CDR3 region has 14 residues. V trimming: 1 base; J trimming: 10 bases; junction bases outside the gene matches: 7. CDR3 in amino acids: CASSLGWTGVDYTF. The DNA of the CDR3 is TGTGCCAGCAGCTTAGGTTGGACAGGGGTTGACTACACCTTC.

This rearrangement joins TRBV4-1 to TRBJ1-2; tentatively, D is TRBD1 (6 bases). Germline V lookup: CDR1 MGHRA, CDR2 YSYEKL. V was clipped by 4 bases and J by 2 bases, with 17 bases between them. The CDR3 sequence is 16 residues long. The DNA for the CDR3 is TGCGCCAGCAGCCCGACGGCAGGGGCACTAAACTATGGCTACACCTTC. Its protein is CASSPTAGALNYGYTF.

This chain links TRBV6-5 with TRBJ2-5, with D perhaps matching TRBD1 (5 bases). Looked up from germline, CDR1 is MNHEY and CDR2 is SVGAGI. The CDR3 has 14 amino acids. V lost 2 bases, J lost 2 bases, and 9 bases lay in between. The DNA of the CDR3 is TGTGCCAGCAGTTACAGGGGAAAACAAGAGACCCAGTACTTC. Translation: CASSYRGKQETQYF.